The 22 T cell receptor beta chains listed next were all sequenced from one sample in a study of technical replicates of blood from a handful of donors. Assay used: immunoSEQ multiplex PCR; TCRdb lists only in-frame clones, some missing. The repertoire consists of about 93,000 clones, with nearly 97% occurring once and the leading ten covering over 0.25%. Source material: T cells isolated from PBMCs. Receptors originate from a human donor in good health.

The table lists this clone with a count of one. The chain carries TRBV5-4 and TRBJ1-4, with D unclear. Germline values: CDR1 SGHNT, CDR2 YYREEE (reference sequence). The CDR3 spans 19 residues. Trimming shortened V by 1 base and J by 2 bases, and 21 bases separated the two germline ends. The CDR3 sequence is CASSLSRLRGVRTNEKLFF. The CDR3 DNA is TGTGCCAGCAGCTTGTCCCGGTTACGGGGAGTAAGGACTAATGAAAAACTGTTTTTT.

The count of this clone is one. The V call is TRBV4-2, the J call TRBJ2-7, with a tentative D call TRBD2 (6 bases). V gave up 4 bases and J gave up 5 bases, with 15 bases separating them. Germline CDR1 LGHNA, CDR2 YNFKEQ. The CDR3 is 14 amino acids. CDR3 sequence (DNA): TGTGCCAGCAGCCCCCCCGGGAGAGAAGACGAGCAGTACTTC. Its translation: CASSPPGREDEQYF.

The chain recombines TRBV7-9 with TRBJ2-1; TRBD2 aligns across 9 bases. J was trimmed by 8 bases and V by 3 bases; bases with no gene match: 5. This CDR3 region has 14 residues. Looked up from germline, CDR1 is SEHNR and CDR2 is FQNEAQ (reference sequence). CDR3 nucleotides: TGTGCCAGCAGCTTGGGCGGGGGGGCATATGAGCAGTTCTTC. Translating it yields CASSLGGGAYEQFF.

This chain links TRBV30 with TRBJ1-4; 10 bases are a match to TRBD1. The CDR3 runs 15 residues. The J segment lost 3 bases and the V segment lost 5 bases, leaving 6 bases of the junction unmatched. In germline, CDR1 is GTSNPN, CDR2 SVGIG (reference sequence). The CDR3 sequence is CAWAAGTGANEKLFF. DNA of the CDR3: TGTGCCTGGGCGGCCGGGACAGGGGCTAATGAAAAACTGTTTTTT. Variable domain in full (rest from reference TRBV30 and TRBJ1-4): SQTIHQWPATLVQPVGSPLSLECTVEGTSNPNLYWYRQAAGRGLQLLFYSVGIGQISSEVPQNLSASRPQDRQFILSSKKLLLSDSGFYLCAWAAGTGANEKLFFGSGTQLSVL.

The CDR3 DNA sequence: TGTGCCAGCAGGCCTAGCGGGAGTCCGATTATAGCCAAAAACATTCAGTACTTC. Translating it yields CASRPSGSPIIAKNIQYF. The chain is built from TRBV28 and TRBJ2-4; 10 bases are a match to TRBD2. The germline V gene encodes CDR1 MDHEN and CDR2 SYDVKM. The J segment lost 0 bases and the V segment lost 6 bases, leaving 11 bases of the junction unmatched. The CDR3 runs 18 residues.

The rearrangement uses TRBV7-6 and TRBJ1-1; D might be TRBD1 (5 bases). The V gene lost 1 base and the J gene lost 3 bases, with 18 bases spanning the gap. Looked up from germline, CDR1 is SGHVS and CDR2 is FNYEAQ. The CDR3 sequence is 17 residues long. CDR3: CASSLEAGGGRDTEAFF. DNA for the CDR3: TGTGCCAGCAGCTTAGAGGCTGGGGGGGGGAGAGACACTGAAGCTTTCTTT.

The chain is built from TRBV18 and TRBJ1-3; possible D gene TRBD1, 6 bases. CDR1 KGHSH and CDR2 LQKENI come from the germline V gene. CDR3 size: 16 residues. V was trimmed by 5 bases and J by 0 bases, leaving 14 bases between them. Here the CDR3 DNA reads TGTGCCAGCTCAGTAACGGACAGAAACTCTGGAAACACCATATATTTT. Residues: CASSVTDRNSGNTIYF.

The chain combines TRBV10-3 with TRBJ1-2, with D possibly being TRBD1 (6 bases). Looked up from germline, CDR1 is ENHRY and CDR2 is SYGVKD. There are 15 residues in the CDR3. The V end was cut by 0 bases, the J end by 6 bases, with 14 bases between. The CDR3 protein is CAISESTQGVNGYTF. The CDR3 nucleotides are TGTGCCATCAGTGAGTCGACACAGGGTGTCAATGGCTACACCTTC.

This chain links TRBV6-5 with TRBJ2-3; maybe TRBD2 (7 bases). This CDR3 comprises 15 residues. Between the trimmed V and J ends, which lost 2 bases and 3 bases, there was a span of 12 bases. Germline V lookup: CDR1 MNHEY, CDR2 SVGAGI. The CDR3 here is CASSYGGAGTDTQYF. As DNA, the CDR3 is TGTGCCAGCAGTTACGGGGGGGCCGGGACAGATACGCAGTATTTT.

The chain is built from TRBV29-1 and TRBJ1-2; D may be TRBD1 (5 bases). The V gene's germline CDR1 is SQVTM and CDR2 ANQGSEA. This CDR3 has 13 residues. The germline V and J ends were trimmed by 4 bases and 4 bases, with 13 bases remaining between them. CDR3 sequence: CSVGAGQGYGYTF. DNA of the CDR3: TGCAGCGTTGGGGCGGGGCAAGGCTATGGCTACACCTTC.

V and J are TRBV11-3 and TRBJ2-4; 9 positions match TRBD1. Trimming took 3 bases from V and 4 from J; bases not matched to a gene: 4. Germline lookup yields CDR1 SGHNT and CDR2 YENEEA. The CDR3 is 15 amino acids. The CDR3 is CASSFPDRGKNIQYF. The CDR3 bases are TGTGCCAGCAGCTTCCCGGACAGGGGAAAAAACATTCAGTACTTC.

The gene calls are TRBV4-1 and TRBJ2-7; TRBD1 agrees at 7 bases. Germline CDR1 MGHRA, CDR2 YSYEKL. V lost 10 bases and J lost 0; bases outside the gene matches: 3. The CDR3 loop spans 12 amino acids. CDR3 amino acids: CATTGSSYEQYF. The DNA of the CDR3 is TGCGCCACGACAGGGTCCTCCTACGAGCAGTACTTC.

The chain is built from TRBV4-1 and TRBJ1-1, with D possibly matching TRBD1 (6 bases). The CDR3 sequence is 18 residues long. Germline-derived CDR1 and CDR2 are MGHRA and YSYEKL. Trimming took 0 bases from V and 0 from J, leaving 17 bases between them. Written as DNA, the CDR3 is TGCGCCAGCAGCCAAGACAGGGGCCAGATGAAAATGAACACTGAAGCTTTCTTT. Translated, it gives CASSQDRGQMKMNTEAFF.

The CDR3 loop is CASGFGGLADNEQFF. The DNA for the CDR3 is TGTGCTAGTGGTTTTGGGGGACTAGCGGACAATGAGCAGTTCTTC. The V and J genes are TRBV12-5 and TRBJ2-1; 11 nucleotides align to TRBD2. The CDR3 runs to 15 residues. The V segment lost 3 bases and the J segment 5 bases; nucleotides outside the gene matches: 3. The germline CDR1 and CDR2 sequences are LGHNT and FRNRAP.

The V and J genes are TRBV5-1 and TRBJ2-2; TRBD1 matches at 9 bases. The CDR3 consists of 15 residues. With 4 bases clipped from V and 5 bases from J, the junction kept 6 bases outside the gene matches. Germline assignment: CDR1 SGHRS and CDR2 YFSETQ. CDR3 coding DNA: TGCGCCAGCAGCCCCCGACAGGGGGTGACCGGGGAGCTGTTTTTT. This codes for CASSPRQGVTGELFF.

V gene TRBV29-1 combines with J gene TRBJ1-5, with 8 positions matching TRBD1. J was trimmed by 3 bases and V by 6 bases; bases with no gene match: 4. CDR1 and CDR2 from the germline V gene are SQVTM and ANQGSEA. The length of the CDR3 is 13 residues. The CDR3 DNA is TGCAGCGTCGCGGGACAGGCCAATCAGCCCCAGCATTTT. This gives the protein CSVAGQANQPQHF.

The chain has TRBV2 and TRBJ1-1; D perhaps matches TRBD1 (5 bases). Trimming cost V 6 bases and J 0 bases, with 8 bases left between them. The CDR3 loop spans 13 amino acids. Germline CDR1 SNHLY, CDR2 FYNNEI. CDR3 protein: CASSRDLNTEAFF. The DNA for the CDR3 is TGTGCCAGCAGCAGGGATTTGAACACTGAAGCTTTCTTT. Using reference TRBV2 and TRBJ1-1 for the parts outside the CDR3, the full variable domain is EPEVTQTPSHQVTQMGQEVILRCVPISNHLYFYWYRQILGQKVEFLVSFYNNEISEKSEIFDDQFSVERPDGSNFTLKIRSTKLEDSAMYFCASSRDLNTEAFFGQGTRLTVV.

CDR3 amino acids: CASSIGQTDTQYF. CDR3 DNA: TGTGCCAGTAGTATAGGGCAGACAGATACGCAGTATTTT. The rearrangement uses TRBV19 and TRBJ2-3; D not resolved. CDR3 length: 13 amino acids. The V gene's germline CDR1 is LNHDA and CDR2 SQIVND (reference sequence). Trimming removed 1 base from V and 3 bases from J, with 5 bases in between.

The table lists this clone with a count of one. The rearrangement joins TRBV19 to TRBJ2-2; the D gene is possibly TRBD2 (5 bases). CDR3 length: 16 residues. The V and J ends lost 2 bases and 0 bases respectively, with 10 bases between them. CDR1 and CDR2 (germline): LNHDA, SQIVND (reference sequence). The CDR3 nucleotides are TGTGCCAGTAGTATATCTAGCCCTCCGAACACCGGGGAGCTGTTTTTT. Translated: CASSISSPPNTGELFF. Using reference TRBV19 and TRBJ2-2 for the parts outside the CDR3, the full variable domain is DGGITQSPKYLFRKEGQNVTLSCEQNLNHDAMYWYRQDPGQGLRLIYYSQIVNDFQKGDIAEGYSVSREKKESFPLTVTSAQKNPTAFYLCASSISSPPNTGELFFGEGSRLTVL.

The chain couples TRBV4-1 to TRBJ2-2; D not certain. V dropped 3 bases and J dropped 3 bases, with 8 bases sitting between them. The CDR3 has 14 residues. Germline V gives CDR1 MGHRA, CDR2 YSYEKL. The chain's CDR3 is CASSQPTYTGELFF. In nucleotides, the CDR3 is TGCGCCAGCAGCCAGCCTACTTACACCGGGGAGCTGTTTTTT.

This chain links TRBV28 with TRBJ1-5; 7 bases agree with TRBD1. CDR1 is MDHEN, CDR2 SYDVKM, per germline. This CDR3 comprises 16 residues. Trimming cost V 5 bases and J 1 base; bases outside gene matches: 8. CDR3 protein: CASSPLTGQSNQPQHF. Here the CDR3 DNA reads TGTGCCAGCAGTCCTCTGACAGGGCAAAGCAATCAGCCCCAGCATTTT.

The chain recombines TRBV5-1 with TRBJ1-2; D is unclear. Germline V lookup: CDR1 SGHRS, CDR2 YFSETQ. Trimming pared 0 bases from V and 4 bases from J, leaving 10 bases between. The CDR3 has 14 residues. The CDR3 here is CASSLDTAIYGYTF. CDR3 coding DNA: TGCGCCAGCAGCTTGGATACAGCCATCTATGGCTACACCTTC.